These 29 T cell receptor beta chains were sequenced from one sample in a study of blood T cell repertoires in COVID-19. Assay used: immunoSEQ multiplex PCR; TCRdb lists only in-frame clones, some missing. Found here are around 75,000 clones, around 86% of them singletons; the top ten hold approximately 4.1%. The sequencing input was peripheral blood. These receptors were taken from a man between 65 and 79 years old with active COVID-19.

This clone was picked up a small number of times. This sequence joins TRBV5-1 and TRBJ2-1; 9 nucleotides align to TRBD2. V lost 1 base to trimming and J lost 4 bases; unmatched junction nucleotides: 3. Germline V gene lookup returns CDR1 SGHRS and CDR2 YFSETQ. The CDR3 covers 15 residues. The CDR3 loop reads CASSLTSGRYNEQFF. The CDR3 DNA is TGCGCCAGCAGCTTGACTAGCGGGCGATACAATGAGCAGTTCTTC.

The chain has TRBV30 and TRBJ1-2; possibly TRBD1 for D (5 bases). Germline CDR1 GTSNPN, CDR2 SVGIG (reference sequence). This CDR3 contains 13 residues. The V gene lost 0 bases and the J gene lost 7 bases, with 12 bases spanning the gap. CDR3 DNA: TGTGCCTGGAGTGTGGGGGGTCCCGGTGGCTACACCTTC. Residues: CAWSVGGPGGYTF.

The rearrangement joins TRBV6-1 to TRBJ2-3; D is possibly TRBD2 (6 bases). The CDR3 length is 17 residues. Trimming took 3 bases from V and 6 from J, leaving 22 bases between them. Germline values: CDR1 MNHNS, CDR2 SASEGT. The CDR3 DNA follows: TGTGCCAGCAGTGAGGGTTTGTTGCGGGACCCGAGGGATACGCAGTATTTT. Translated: CASSEGLLRDPRDTQYF.

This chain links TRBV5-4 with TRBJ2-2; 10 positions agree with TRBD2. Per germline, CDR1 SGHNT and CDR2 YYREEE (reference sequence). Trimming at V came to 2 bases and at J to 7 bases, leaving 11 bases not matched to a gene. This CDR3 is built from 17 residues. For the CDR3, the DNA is TGTGCCAGCAGCTTACGGGCCGTAGCGGGAGGACGCGGGGAGCTGTTTTTT. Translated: CASSLRAVAGGRGELFF.

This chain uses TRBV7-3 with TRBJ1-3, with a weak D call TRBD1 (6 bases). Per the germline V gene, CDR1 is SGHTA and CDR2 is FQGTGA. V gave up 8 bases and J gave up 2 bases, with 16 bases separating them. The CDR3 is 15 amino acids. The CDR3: CASSQGSAAGNTIYF. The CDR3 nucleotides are TGTGCCAGCTCCCAGGGGTCGGCGGCTGGAAACACCATATATTTT.

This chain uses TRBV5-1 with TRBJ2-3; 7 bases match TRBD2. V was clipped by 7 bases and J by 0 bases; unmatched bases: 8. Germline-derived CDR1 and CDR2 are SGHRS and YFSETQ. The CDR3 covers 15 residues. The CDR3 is CASSPSGASTDTQYF. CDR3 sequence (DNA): TGCGCCAGCTCCCCAAGCGGGGCGAGCACAGATACGCAGTATTTT.

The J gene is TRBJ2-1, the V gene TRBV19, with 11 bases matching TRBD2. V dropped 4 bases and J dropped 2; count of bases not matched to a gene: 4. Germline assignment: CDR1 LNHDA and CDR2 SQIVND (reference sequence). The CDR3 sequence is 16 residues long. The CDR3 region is CASSTVSGRAYNEQFF. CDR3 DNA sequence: TGTGCCAGTAGTACGGTTAGCGGGAGGGCCTACAATGAGCAGTTCTTC.

The CDR3 sequence: CASSAGLARDTQYF. CDR3 in DNA: TGCGCCAGCAGCGCCGGACTGGCCCGGGATACGCAGTATTTT. The V and J genes are TRBV5-1 and TRBJ2-3; D may be TRBD2 (5 bases). This CDR3 has 14 amino acids. CDR1 and CDR2 from the germline V gene are SGHRS and YFSETQ. Trimming cost V 4 bases and J 6 bases, with 15 bases left between them.

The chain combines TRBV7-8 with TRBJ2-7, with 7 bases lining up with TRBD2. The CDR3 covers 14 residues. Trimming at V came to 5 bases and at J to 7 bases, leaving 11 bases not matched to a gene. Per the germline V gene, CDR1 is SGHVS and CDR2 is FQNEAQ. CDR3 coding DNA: TGTGCCAGCAGCCCGACTGGGAGGGCATGGGAGCAGTACTTC. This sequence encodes CASSPTGRAWEQYF.

The CDR3 nucleotides read TGTGCCAGCAGCCTAAGGCTGGGGGGGGGAAACACTGAAGCTTTCTTT. As protein: CASSLRLGGGNTEAFF. The chain has TRBV5-4 and TRBJ1-1; D perhaps matches TRBD1 (5 bases). The CDR3 runs to 16 residues. V was trimmed by 4 bases and J by 2 bases, leaving 18 bases between them. Germline lookup yields CDR1 SGHNT and CDR2 YYREEE (reference sequence).

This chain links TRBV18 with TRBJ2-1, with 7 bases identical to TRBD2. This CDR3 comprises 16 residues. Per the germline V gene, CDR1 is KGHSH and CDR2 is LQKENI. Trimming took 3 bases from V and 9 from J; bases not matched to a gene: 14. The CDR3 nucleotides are TGTGCCAGCTCACCCTCGAGGCTAGCGGAGGCATCTGAGCAGTTCTTC. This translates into CASSPSRLAEASEQFF. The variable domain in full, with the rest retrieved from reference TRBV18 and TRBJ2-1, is NAGVMQNPRHLVRRRGQEARLRCSPMKGHSHVYWYRQLPEEGLKFMVYLQKENIIDESGMPKERFSAEFPKEGPSILRIQQVVRGDSAAYFCASSPSRLAEASEQFFGPGTRLTVL.

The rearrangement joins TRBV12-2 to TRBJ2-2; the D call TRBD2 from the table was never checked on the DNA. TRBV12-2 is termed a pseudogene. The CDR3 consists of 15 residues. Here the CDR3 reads CGGGSGSPNTGELFF. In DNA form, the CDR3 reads TGTGGGGGAGGTAGCGGGAGCCCGAACACCGGGGAGCTGTTTTTT.

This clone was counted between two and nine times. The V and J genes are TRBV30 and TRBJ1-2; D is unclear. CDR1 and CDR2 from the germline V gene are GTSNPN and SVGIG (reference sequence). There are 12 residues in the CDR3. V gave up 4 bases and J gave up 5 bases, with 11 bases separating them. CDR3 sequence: CAWMGRLYGYTF. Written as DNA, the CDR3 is TGTGCCTGGATGGGCCGACTATATGGCTACACCTTC.

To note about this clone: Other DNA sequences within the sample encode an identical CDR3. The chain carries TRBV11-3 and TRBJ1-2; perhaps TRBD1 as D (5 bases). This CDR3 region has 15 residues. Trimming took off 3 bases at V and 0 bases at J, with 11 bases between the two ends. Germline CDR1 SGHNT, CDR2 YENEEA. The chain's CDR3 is CASSLGQSSNYGYTF. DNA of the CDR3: TGTGCCAGCAGCTTGGGGCAGAGTTCTAACTATGGCTACACCTTC.

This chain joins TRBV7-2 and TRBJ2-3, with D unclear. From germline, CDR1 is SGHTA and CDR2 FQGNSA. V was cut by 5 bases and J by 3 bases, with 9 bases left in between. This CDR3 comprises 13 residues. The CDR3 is CASSPAGTDTQYF. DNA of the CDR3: TGTGCCAGCAGCCCCGCAGGAACAGATACGCAGTATTTT.

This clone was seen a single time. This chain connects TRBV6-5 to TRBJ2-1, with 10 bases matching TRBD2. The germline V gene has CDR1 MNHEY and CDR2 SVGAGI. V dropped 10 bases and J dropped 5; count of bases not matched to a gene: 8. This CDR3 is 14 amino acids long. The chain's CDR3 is CATFSGRGNNEQFF. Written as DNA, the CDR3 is TGTGCCACCTTCAGCGGGAGGGGAAACAATGAGCAGTTCTTC.

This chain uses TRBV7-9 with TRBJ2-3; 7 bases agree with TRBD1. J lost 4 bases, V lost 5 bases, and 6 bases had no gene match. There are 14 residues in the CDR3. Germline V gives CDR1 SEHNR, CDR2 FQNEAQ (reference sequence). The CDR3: CASSPRTGADTQYF. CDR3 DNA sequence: TGTGCCAGCAGCCCCCGGACAGGCGCAGATACGCAGTATTTT.

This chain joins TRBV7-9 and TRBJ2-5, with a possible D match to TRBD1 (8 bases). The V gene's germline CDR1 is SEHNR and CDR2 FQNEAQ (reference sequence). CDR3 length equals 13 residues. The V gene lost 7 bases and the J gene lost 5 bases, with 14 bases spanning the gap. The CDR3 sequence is CASNTGGVETQYF. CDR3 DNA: TGTGCCAGCAACACAGGGGGGGTCGAGACCCAGTACTTC.

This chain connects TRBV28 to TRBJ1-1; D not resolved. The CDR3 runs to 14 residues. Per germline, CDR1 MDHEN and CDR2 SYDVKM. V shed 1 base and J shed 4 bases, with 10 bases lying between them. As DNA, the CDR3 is TGTGCCAGCAGTTTATCTACGACACGCACTGAAGCTTTCTTT. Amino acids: CASSLSTTRTEAFF.

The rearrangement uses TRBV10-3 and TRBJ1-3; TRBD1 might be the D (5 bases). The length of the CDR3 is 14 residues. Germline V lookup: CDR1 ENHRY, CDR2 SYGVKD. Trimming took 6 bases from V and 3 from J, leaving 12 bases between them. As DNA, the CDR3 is TGTGCCATCAGGAGGGGAGGGGTTGGAAACACCATATATTTT. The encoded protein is CAIRRGGVGNTIYF.

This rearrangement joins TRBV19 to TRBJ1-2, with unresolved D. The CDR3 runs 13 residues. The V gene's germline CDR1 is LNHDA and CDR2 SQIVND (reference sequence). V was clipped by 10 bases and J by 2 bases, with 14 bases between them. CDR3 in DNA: TGTGCCATCAGGCCCCGGGGAAACTATGGCTACACCTTC. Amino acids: CAIRPRGNYGYTF.

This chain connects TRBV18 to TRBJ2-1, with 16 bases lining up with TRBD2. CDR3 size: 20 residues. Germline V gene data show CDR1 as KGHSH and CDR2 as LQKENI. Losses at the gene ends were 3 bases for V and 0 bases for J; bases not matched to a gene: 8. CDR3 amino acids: CASSPQGLAGGPGSYNEQFF. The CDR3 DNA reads TGTGCCAGCTCACCCCAGGGACTAGCGGGAGGGCCGGGCTCCTACAATGAGCAGTTCTTC.

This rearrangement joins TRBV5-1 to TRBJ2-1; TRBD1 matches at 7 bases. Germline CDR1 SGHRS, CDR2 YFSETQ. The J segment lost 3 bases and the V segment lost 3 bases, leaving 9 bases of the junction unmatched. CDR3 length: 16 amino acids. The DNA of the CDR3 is TGCGCCAGCAGCTCCAGGGGGAGTGGGGACTACAATGAGCAGTTCTTC. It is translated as CASSSRGSGDYNEQFF.

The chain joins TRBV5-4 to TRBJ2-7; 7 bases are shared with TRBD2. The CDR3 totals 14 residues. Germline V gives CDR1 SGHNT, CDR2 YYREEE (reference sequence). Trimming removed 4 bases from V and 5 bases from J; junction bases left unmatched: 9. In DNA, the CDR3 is TGTGCCAGCAGCCCCGGGACTACCCGGGACGAGCAGTACTTC. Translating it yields CASSPGTTRDEQYF.

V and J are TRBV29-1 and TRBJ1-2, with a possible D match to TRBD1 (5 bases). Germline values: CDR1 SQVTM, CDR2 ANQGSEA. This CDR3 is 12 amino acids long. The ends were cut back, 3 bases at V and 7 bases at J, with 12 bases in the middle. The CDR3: CSVEVGGGGYTF. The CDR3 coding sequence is TGCAGCGTTGAGGTGGGGGGGGGTGGCTACACCTTC.

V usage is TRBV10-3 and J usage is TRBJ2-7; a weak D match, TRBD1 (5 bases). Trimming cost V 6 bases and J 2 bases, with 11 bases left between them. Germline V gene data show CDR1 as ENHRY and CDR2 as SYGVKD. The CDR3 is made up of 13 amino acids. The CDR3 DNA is TGTGCCATCAGGACAGACACCCCCTACGAGCAGTACTTC. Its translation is CAIRTDTPYEQYF.

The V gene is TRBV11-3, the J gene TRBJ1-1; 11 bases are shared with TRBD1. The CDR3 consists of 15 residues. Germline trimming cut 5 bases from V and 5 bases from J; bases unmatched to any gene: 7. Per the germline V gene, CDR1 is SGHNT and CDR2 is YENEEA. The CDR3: CASSPGTGGGTEAFF. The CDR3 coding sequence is TGTGCCAGCAGCCCAGGGACAGGGGGTGGTACTGAAGCTTTCTTT.

CDR3 nucleotides: TGTGCCAGCAGCTTAGGCGGGACAGTACACGAGCAGTACTTC. It yields the protein CASSLGGTVHEQYF. The chain carries TRBV7-2 and TRBJ2-7; D perhaps matches TRBD1 (7 bases). Germline CDR1 reads SGHTA; CDR2 reads FQGNSA. V shed 1 base and J shed 5 bases, with 12 bases lying between them. This CDR3 region has 14 residues.

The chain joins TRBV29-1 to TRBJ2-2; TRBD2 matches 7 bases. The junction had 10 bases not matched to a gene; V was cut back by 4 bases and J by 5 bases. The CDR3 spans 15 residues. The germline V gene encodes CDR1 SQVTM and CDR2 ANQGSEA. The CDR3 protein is CSVGGPSGGTGELFF. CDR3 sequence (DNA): TGCAGCGTTGGGGGCCCTTCGGGGGGTACCGGGGAGCTGTTTTTT.